This T cell receptor (beta chain) derives from a study of cytomegalovirus exposure and HLA in healthy donors (TCRdb year 2017). For the study in its entirety: According to an earlier analysis of several hundred of the donors, some 180 million T cells yielded 117 million unique TCR beta sequences and around 280 Gb of sequence data. The study was designed to test whether signatures of past pathogen exposure could be identified by cataloging public T cell receptors. Of the roughly 390 genotyped donors, approximately 82% fell in the genetic ancestry cluster associated with self-reported Caucasian donors. About five DR-DQ haplotypes were treated as single units for association and clustering because of strong linkage in the cohort. A later analysis re-examined previously published TCR beta repertoires from roughly 650 donors and added high-resolution HLA genotyping to investigate patterns of TCR occurrence. All discovery cohort repertoires had been generated on a single sequencing platform. Besides the first cohort of roughly 700 subjects, a separate validation cohort made up of over 95 different subjects was used. High-throughput TCR immunosequencing, statistical association of individual TCRs with disease status, and machine learning were combined to predict cytomegalovirus infection status. Alongside the repertoire data, information on donor age, sex, ethnicity and CMV serostatus was compiled. To decide whether each TCR beta V gene segment behaved as functional or pseudogenic, an earlier analysis of fewer than 750 of the donors relied on high-throughput TCR beta sequencing. Using immunosequencing, the study profiled T cell repertoires from around 670 subjects and related those repertoires to cytomegalovirus serostatus. HLA typing included class I and class II loci at four-digit resolution. An early release that covered fewer than 800 HLA-typed donors contained approximately 300 gigabases of sequencing data and 85 million to 100 million unique TCR sequences. A later genetic analysis took genome-wide SNP genotypes for about three fifths of the 666 donors and used that subset as a discovery cohort. The later analysis used no new phenotypic data to find candidate immune exposures, relying instead on TCR beta sequences and their occurrence across donors. Among some 400 genotyped donors of the cohort, an average of approximately 200,000 unique TCR beta nucleotide sequences was sequenced per donor, of which about 19% were non-productive. Typing coverage differed by locus: A, B, C, DRB1 and DQB1 were typed in about 620-640 donors, DQA1 in 522, DPA1 in around 600, and DPB1 in 472.

This clone was observed a single time. Its antigen is not yet known. No much larger clone is present one base from it, and per-base qualities are unavailable. Trimming accounts for 3 bases at V and 7 bases at J, while the number of junction bases matched to no gene is 8. The cysteine opens and the phenylalanine closes a CDR3 of 13 amino acids. Only the CDR3 portion is preserved as DNA: 39 bases, with reading frame beginning at the first base. CDR1 GTSNPN and CDR2 SVGIG are derived from the germline V gene (reference sequence). Results the study describes overall, beyond this receptor: The cohort was sequenced for TCR beta chains only, and without alpha or paired-chain data the features that could be detected were limited. A further reported finding was that TCR beta sequences accurately predicted the HLA-A and HLA-B alleles for most subjects in the first cohort. The only immune exposure information available for the cohort was CMV serostatus. In a later genetic analysis, fewer N-insertions in productive TCRs were reported among donors in an Asian-associated ancestry cluster than the roughly 700-donor mean. The 87-base-pair reads could not distinguish some IMGT-functional V segments, including TRBV6-2 and TRBV6-3, so those segments were excluded. V-gene and J-gene trimming of TCR beta chains was associated with a missense DCLRE1C variant in a later genetic analysis, and the association was replicated in an independent cohort. Three of the identified cytomegalovirus-associated TCR beta chains were confirmed in vitro to be specific for cytomegalovirus antigens. It was suggested by the authors that the approach could potentially be generalized to other disease states and immunological phenotypes. Several of the top co-occurrence clusters appeared to be linked to parvovirus B19, influenza, CMV and Epstein-Barr virus, according to a later analysis. According to a later analysis, TCR association rates differed among HLA loci, with DRB1 alleles showing the most associated TCRs and HLA-C alleles showing the fewest. Because HLA typing was missing for some donors at each locus, association tests included only the typed subset. In a later analysis, HLA-associated TCR beta chains were found to be more clonally expanded and to have lower generation probabilities than equally common non-associated chains. Specific HLA alleles were associated with 18,000 or so TCR beta sequences at a false discovery rate of 0.05 in a later analysis. According to a later analysis, most CMV-associated TCR beta chains appeared to be HLA-restricted, and the HLA associations seemed to be driven largely by CMV exposure. In an earlier analysis of approximately 590 of the donors, most TCR beta V segments appeared in productive rearrangements about 87% or about 30% of the time, broadly matching IMGT annotations. The classifier was reported to diagnose cytomegalovirus status with high specificity and sensitivity in both the original and validation cohorts. Presence/absence analyses assumed roughly uniform sequencing depth across donors, an assumption that may not hold. A total of 150 to 200 TCR beta chains were listed by the study as associated with cytomegalovirus. Because counts were too low, some 16 rarely observed V segments, including chromosome 9 orphons, were excluded from the earlier analysis of several hundred of the donors. Correlated functional status among segregating V segments might be attributable to linkage disequilibrium, but an unknown experimental factor could not be ruled out. When HLA alleles, especially DR and DQ, strongly co-occurred, attributing TCR associations to individual alleles was difficult. A cluster of highly shared sequence variants was judged likely to be a technical artifact of the sequencing pipeline. While some public TCRs were present in many individuals, most TCR sequences turned up only very rarely across donors.

The library was made by the immunoSEQ multiplex PCR assay. The multiplex PCR relied on a mix of 60 forward primers for TCR Vbeta segments and 13 reverse primers for TCR Jbeta segments. The CDR3 region of rearranged TCR beta genes was amplified from genomic DNA by a multiplex PCR assay. Amplified TCR beta libraries were sequenced as 87-base-pair reads on the Illumina HiSeq System. From the authors' description of their analysis: A later analysis counted tens of millions of unique TCR beta chains across the 650 to 800 repertoires, and around 12 million of these chains were shared by at least two donors. To remove PCR and sequencing errors, raw reads were error-corrected and collapsed into unique sequences using a nearest-neighbor algorithm that merged closely related sequences. CDR3 sequences were aligned to IMGT reference sequences to assign V, D and J gene segments. For a sequence to be retained, a match of at least six nucleotides was required to both a V gene segment and a J gene segment. Rearrangements were called productive when the CDR3 lacked stop codons and stayed in frame with V and J; all others were non-productive. Following IMGT convention, CDR3 was defined as the stretch from the second conserved V-encoded cysteine to the conserved J-encoded phenylalanine. In an earlier analysis of more than 550 of the donors, sequences lacking an unambiguous match to a single V gene segment were excluded. In an earlier analysis of almost 600 of the donors, a V segment was called functional when productive rearrangements were above 56.7%, and segregating when the standard deviation between donors exceeded 5%. To diagnose cytomegalovirus status from the catalog of TCR beta chain sequences, a statistical classification framework was built. V and J gene assignment, in a later analysis, came from comparing TCR nucleotide sequences with IMGT/GENE-DB human TR gene sequences. In a later analysis, CDR3 sequences and most-parsimonious VDJ recombination scenarios were assigned using the TCRdist pipeline. In a later analysis, each TCR beta chain was defined by its CDR3 amino acid sequence together with its V-gene family, and reads without a unique V-gene family were excluded. To address suspected cross-contamination and a sequencing artifact, a later analysis removed a few hundred highly shared, low-generation-probability nucleotide sequences. In a later analysis, a clonal expansion index was calculated for each public chain from normalized within-repertoire ranks of inferred template counts. In a later analysis, generation probabilities were computed using a VDJ recombination model fitted to out-of-frame rearrangements, and the results were checked against IGoR. In a later analysis, hypergeometric tests were used to score TCR-TCR, TCR-HLA and TCR-CMV co-occurrence, with a repertoire-size bias correction applied to TCR pairs. A later analysis estimated false discovery rates by permuting HLA or CMV assignments 20 times. In a later analysis, co-occurring TCRs were grouped with DBSCAN, and TCRdist sequence similarity was added when clustering was performed within HLA-allele-positive subsets. For co-occurrence clustering, repertoires with fewer than 30,000 or more than 120,000 public chains were excluded, along with roughly five repertoires with anomalous nucleotide sharing. Drawn from immuneACCESS, this table holds only the in-frame rearrangements with V and J called that TCRdb kept. Clones are partly lost; checked studies trace under half to an unresolved V gene and leave the rest unexplained. V and J calls and clone size are as listed in that table; D and trimming were resolved from the DNA. The sample contains fewer than 150,000 clones, more than 65% of them found a single time. The ten largest account for 1.5% to 2% of the sample.

The cohort consisted of some 670 healthy bone marrow donors. All cohort members were sampled while nominally healthy, although unrecorded immune exposures were likely present. The donor was CMV seronegative and belonged to the group of 350 to 400 seronegative cohort members. Each donor provided a peripheral blood sample, and peripheral blood mononuclear cells were used for TCR beta sequencing. The Qiagen DNeasy Blood Extraction Kit was used to extract genomic DNA from the blood cell samples. Here the chain combines TRBV30 and TRBJ1-2, with 7 bases in between that match TRBD1. This TCR derives from a woman aged 25 to 45 in good health and CMV-seronegative. Source material: PBMCs. The CDR3 sequence is CAWSPGTDVGYTF. The sequenced DNA is TGTGCCTGGAGCCCGGGGACAGATGTTGGCTACACCTTC.